Here is one T cell receptor (beta chain) with its context. Its antigen is undetermined. The sample originates from a study of cytomegalovirus exposure and HLA in healthy donors. Study results and caveats: Analyses of presence and absence presupposed an approximately uniform sequencing depth across donors.

PCR employed 60 Vbeta and 13 Jbeta primers. Profiled with immunoSEQ multiplex PCR; TCRdb holds only in-frame clones, not every one. The sample has 85,000 to 120,000 clones, roughly four fifths seen once. Sequencing was performed on PBMCs. This TCR came from a woman aged 45-65 years in good health and CMV-seropositive.

CDR3 DNA sequence: TGTGCCAGCAGCGTAGCTCATCGAGGGGGCGGCTACACCTTC. Residues: CASSVAHRGGGYTF. The chain recombines TRBV9 with TRBJ1-2; 7 bases are shared with TRBD1. This CDR3 has 14 residues. Trimming cost V 0 bases and J 8 bases; bases outside gene matches: 7. CDR1 is SGDLS, CDR2 YYNGEE, per germline. Using reference TRBV9 and TRBJ1-2 for the parts outside the CDR3, the full variable domain is DSGVTQTPKHLITATGQRVTLRCSPRSGDLSVYWYQQSLDQGLQFLIQYYNGEERAKGNILERFSAQQFPDLHSELNLSSLELGDSALYFCASSVAHRGGGYTFGSGTRLTVV.